This T cell receptor (beta chain) was identified in a study of blood T cell repertoires in COVID-19. Whole-study context: Italy, Spain and the United States were the sources of the convalescent and acute COVID-19 samples. In each case, the material was cDNA or gDNA derived from T cells, B-cell-depleted T cells, or PBMCs.

The germline gives CDR1 SGHNT, CDR2 YENEEA. Trimming removed 0 bases from V and 3 bases from J, with 15 bases in between. This CDR3 has 17 residues. As originally analysed: It was from reference gene primer amplification that nucleated cell counts were estimated. Profiled with immunoSEQ multiplex PCR; TCRdb holds only in-frame clones, not every one. V and J calls and clone size are copied from that table; D and trimming were computed from the DNA. The sample holds tens of thousands of clones, approximately 92% seen once. This TCR was sampled from a man aged 25 to 45 with active or convalescent COVID-19. Source material: peripheral blood. The chain employs TRBV11-3 and TRBJ1-3; D gene ambiguous. The CDR3 is CASSLDTRTYLGNTIYF. The CDR3 DNA reads as TGTGCCAGCAGCTTAGACACACGAACGTACCTTGGAAACACCATATATTTT.